A selection of T cell receptor beta chains follows, all from one sample in a study of post-analysis software for immune sequencing data. TCRdb called the PCR reads again in MiXCR, with one record for every CDR3 protein. The sample contains 650,000 to 850,000 distinct CDR3 sequences, 40% to 55% of which appear only once. The sample was blood. Source of these receptors: a girl under 18 with multiple sclerosis. Each CDR3 is given with its conserved first and last residue. Each record gives: J gene, clone size, V gene, D gene, CDR3 DNA, CDR3 protein. The D gene is left open where the match is weak. A row's size may be missing; if present it is once, few, many or a size class.

J gene: TRBJ1-1; clone size: NA; V gene: TRBV20-1; D gene: TRBD1; CDR3 DNA: TGCAGTGCTTCTCTGGGACAGGTATCGCCTGAAGCTTTCTTT; CDR3 protein: CSASLGQVSPEAFF
J gene: TRBJ2-5; clone size: many; V gene: TRBV15; D gene: TRBD1; CDR3 DNA: TGTGCCACCAGCGAGGGACAGGGGCAAGAGACCCAGTACTTC; CDR3 protein: CATSEGQGQETQYF
J gene: TRBJ1-1; clone size: NA; V gene: TRBV19; D gene: NA; CDR3 DNA: TGTGCCACCGGAGGGTATAGTGCTGAAGCTTTCTTT; CDR3 protein: CATGGYSAEAFF
J gene: TRBJ2-5; clone size: NA; V gene: TRBV7-2; D gene: TRBD2; CDR3 DNA: TGTGCCAGCAGCTTAAGCTTTCGGAGCGGGAGGATCGAGACCCAGTACTTC; CDR3 protein: CASSLSFRSGRIETQYF
J gene: TRBJ2-5; clone size: NA; V gene: TRBV6-6; D gene: TRBD2; CDR3 DNA: TGTGCCAGCAGCCCAGCGGGAGTTGGAGAGACCCAGTACTTC; CDR3 protein: CASSPAGVGETQYF
J gene: TRBJ2-7; clone size: once; V gene: TRBV25-1; D gene: NA; CDR3 DNA: TGTGCCAGCAGTTCCCTTTTCGGCGAGCAGTACTTC; CDR3 protein: CASSSLFGEQYF
J gene: TRBJ2-3; clone size: NA; V gene: TRBV7-3; D gene: TRBD2; CDR3 DNA: TGTGCCAGCAGCCCCCAGACTAGCGGGTCCACAGATACGCAGTATTTT; CDR3 protein: CASSPQTSGSTDTQYF
J gene: TRBJ2-5; clone size: few; V gene: TRBV29-1; D gene: TRBD2; CDR3 DNA: TGCAGCGCCTGGACTAGCGGGTTCGGGGAGACCCAGTACTTC; CDR3 protein: CSAWTSGFGETQYF
J gene: TRBJ2-7; clone size: few; V gene: TRBV2; D gene: NA; CDR3 DNA: TGTGCCAGCAGTGTCTTAGGCGAGCAGTACTTC; CDR3 protein: CASSVLGEQYF
J gene: TRBJ1-4; clone size: NA; V gene: TRBV6-5; D gene: NA; CDR3 DNA: TGTGCCAGCAGGAGGGAGTGGGCTGAAAAACTGTTTTTT; CDR3 protein: CASRREWAEKLFF
J gene: TRBJ2-3; clone size: NA; V gene: TRBV13; D gene: NA; CDR3 DNA: TGTGCCAGCAGCTTAGGTCGACTTCTCATCACAGATACGCAGTATTTT; CDR3 protein: CASSLGRLLITDTQYF
J gene: TRBJ2-1; clone size: NA; V gene: TRBV21-1; D gene: NA; CDR3 DNA: TGTGCCAGCAGCAAATTGAACAGGACAATCATACCGGACAATGAGCAGTTCTTC; CDR3 protein: CASSKLNRTIIPDNEQFF
J gene: TRBJ1-2; clone size: few; V gene: TRBV7-9; D gene: TRBD1; CDR3 DNA: TGTGCCAGCAGCTTCCAAATACAGGGGATGCGTGGCTACACCTTC; CDR3 protein: CASSFQIQGMRGYTF
J gene: TRBJ2-1; clone size: few; V gene: TRBV20-1; D gene: NA; CDR3 DNA: TGCAGTGCTAGACAGGGACTCCGACCCGAGCAGTTCTTC; CDR3 protein: CSARQGLRPEQFF
J gene: TRBJ2-7; clone size: NA; V gene: TRBV20-1; D gene: TRBD2; CDR3 DNA: TGCAGTGCTCTCTTGACTAGCGGGAGGGCAAACGAGCAGTACTTC; CDR3 protein: CSALLTSGRANEQYF
J gene: TRBJ1-2; clone size: many; V gene: TRBV20-1; D gene: TRBD1; CDR3 DNA: TGCAGTGCAATACAGGGGGACTATGGCTACACCTTC; CDR3 protein: CSAIQGDYGYTF
J gene: TRBJ2-7; clone size: NA; V gene: TRBV20-1; D gene: TRBD1; CDR3 DNA: TGCAGTGCTAGGGGGGACAGGGACCACTACGAGCAGTACTTC; CDR3 protein: CSARGDRDHYEQYF
J gene: TRBJ2-7; clone size: NA; V gene: TRBV20-1; D gene: TRBD2; CDR3 DNA: TGTAGAACCCTTGGGGAGGGGACCTACGAGCAGTACTTC; CDR3 protein: CRTLGEGTYEQYF
J gene: TRBJ1-2; clone size: NA; V gene: TRBV12-3/TRBV12-4; D gene: NA; CDR3 DNA: TGTGCCAGCAGGCCCCAGGGGTACTATGGCTACACCTTC; CDR3 protein: CASRPQGYYGYTF
J gene: TRBJ2-1; clone size: NA; V gene: TRBV28; D gene: TRBD1; CDR3 DNA: TGTGCCATCAACAGGGGCTCCTACAATGAGCAGTTCTTC; CDR3 protein: CAINRGSYNEQFF
J gene: TRBJ1-2; clone size: NA; V gene: TRBV12-3/TRBV12-4; D gene: NA; CDR3 DNA: TGTGCCAGCAGTTGGGGGAGCTATGGCTACACCTTC; CDR3 protein: CASSWGSYGYTF
J gene: TRBJ2-7; clone size: NA; V gene: TRBV6-1; D gene: TRBD2; CDR3 DNA: TGTGCCAGCAGCCCGCTGACGGCGGGAGGGCCAAACGAGCAGTACTTC; CDR3 protein: CASSPLTAGGPNEQYF
J gene: TRBJ2-1; clone size: NA; V gene: TRBV28; D gene: NA; CDR3 DNA: TGTGCCAGCAGTCCCCGAGGGGGCGGGGATGAGCAGTTCTTC; CDR3 protein: CASSPRGGGDEQFF
J gene: TRBJ1-2; clone size: NA; V gene: TRBV6-6; D gene: NA; CDR3 DNA: TGTGCCAGCAGTGGTGCCACAGAAATTCGCTATGGCTACACCTTC; CDR3 protein: CASSGATEIRYGYTF
J gene: TRBJ1-4; clone size: NA; V gene: TRBV9; D gene: TRBD1; CDR3 DNA: TGTGCCAGCAGCGGAGACAGGGATTCTTCTACCTTTGAAAAACTGTTTTTT; CDR3 protein: CASSGDRDSSTFEKLFF
J gene: TRBJ2-5; clone size: once; V gene: TRBV5-1; D gene: NA; CDR3 DNA: TGCGCCAACCCCGATGGGGGGTACCAAGAGACCCAGTACTTC; CDR3 protein: CANPDGGYQETQYF
J gene: TRBJ2-7; clone size: few; V gene: TRBV10-3; D gene: NA; CDR3 DNA: TGTGCCACCCAGGGGACTGATTCCTACGAGCAGTACTTC; CDR3 protein: CATQGTDSYEQYF
J gene: TRBJ1-2; clone size: NA; V gene: TRBV6-5; D gene: NA; CDR3 DNA: TGTGCCGGCAGCCCGGGGGGTGCCTATGGCTACACCTTC; CDR3 protein: CAGSPGGAYGYTF
J gene: TRBJ2-7; clone size: few; V gene: TRBV10-3; D gene: TRBD1; CDR3 DNA: TGTGCCATCTCCCTAGACAGGGGATGGGAGCAGTACTTC; CDR3 protein: CAISLDRGWEQYF
J gene: TRBJ2-3; clone size: NA; V gene: TRBV20-1; D gene: TRBD2; CDR3 DNA: TGCAGTGCAGACGGACTAGCGGGTAGCACAGATACGCAGTATTTT; CDR3 protein: CSADGLAGSTDTQYF
J gene: TRBJ2-1; clone size: NA; V gene: TRBV7-2; D gene: NA; CDR3 DNA: TGTGCCAGCAGCTTAGCCGGTAGCAGATACAATGAGCAGTTCTTC; CDR3 protein: CASSLAGSRYNEQFF
J gene: TRBJ2-1; clone size: few; V gene: TRBV6-5; D gene: NA; CDR3 DNA: TGTGCCAGCAGTTACCTTCCGGTTCCCTACAATGAGCAGTTCTTC; CDR3 protein: CASSYLPVPYNEQFF
J gene: TRBJ2-1; clone size: few; V gene: TRBV7-2; D gene: TRBD2; CDR3 DNA: TGTGCCAGCAGACCGGGACTAGCGGGGACCTACAATGAGCAGTTCTTC; CDR3 protein: CASRPGLAGTYNEQFF
J gene: TRBJ2-1; clone size: once; V gene: TRBV10-3; D gene: TRBD2; CDR3 DNA: TGTGCCATCAGTGAGAGGGCGGGAGGGCCGGATGAGCAGTTCTTC; CDR3 protein: CAISERAGGPDEQFF
J gene: TRBJ2-1; clone size: NA; V gene: TRBV3-1; D gene: NA; CDR3 DNA: TGTGCCAGCAGCCAAGGATTGACGGGAGCCTCCTACAATGAGCAGTTCTTC; CDR3 protein: CASSQGLTGASYNEQFF
J gene: TRBJ2-3; clone size: few; V gene: TRBV12-3/TRBV12-4; D gene: NA; CDR3 DNA: TGTGCCAGCAGACTGGGAGGAGATACGCAGTATTTT; CDR3 protein: CASRLGGDTQYF
J gene: TRBJ1-1; clone size: few; V gene: TRBV5-1; D gene: TRBD1; CDR3 DNA: TGCGCCAGCAGCTTTGGGACAGGGGGCGCAGGGGTCGCTGAAGCTTTCTTT; CDR3 protein: CASSFGTGGAGVAEAFF
J gene: TRBJ2-5; clone size: NA; V gene: TRBV20-1; D gene: NA; CDR3 DNA: TGCAGCGGTGGGGGAGGTTACCAAGGGACCCAGTACTTC; CDR3 protein: CSGGGGYQGTQYF
J gene: TRBJ1-5; clone size: few; V gene: TRBV6-1; D gene: NA; CDR3 DNA: TGTACCAGCGTCCGTTTTGGGACTGCTTATAGCAATCAGCCCCAGCATTTT; CDR3 protein: CTSVRFGTAYSNQPQHF
J gene: TRBJ2-7; clone size: few; V gene: TRBV5-1; D gene: TRBD2; CDR3 DNA: TGCGCCAGCAGCTTGGTCGGTAGCGGGAGGACCTACGAGCAGTACTTC; CDR3 protein: CASSLVGSGRTYEQYF
J gene: TRBJ2-1; clone size: few; V gene: TRBV2; D gene: TRBD2; CDR3 DNA: TGTGCCAGCAACCCGGGACTAGCGAGAGGTGAGCAGTTCTTC; CDR3 protein: CASNPGLARGEQFF
J gene: TRBJ1-2; clone size: NA; V gene: TRBV7-3; D gene: TRBD1; CDR3 DNA: TGTGCCAGCAGTACTGGGACAGGGAATGGCTACACCTTC; CDR3 protein: CASSTGTGNGYTF
J gene: TRBJ2-4; clone size: NA; V gene: TRBV7-2; D gene: NA; CDR3 DNA: TGTGCCAGCAGCCCTCAGACAGGGACGGGGGAGCAGTACTTC; CDR3 protein: CASSPQTGTGEQYF
J gene: TRBJ1-4; clone size: NA; V gene: TRBV12-3/TRBV12-4; D gene: NA; CDR3 DNA: TGTGCCAGCAGTCTCCGGGGGTCCTGGAATGAAAAACTGTTTTTT; CDR3 protein: CASSLRGSWNEKLFF
J gene: TRBJ2-1; clone size: NA; V gene: TRBV12-3/TRBV12-4; D gene: TRBD2; CDR3 DNA: TGTGCCAGCAGTCAACTAGCGGGAGGGCCCCACAATGAGCAGTTCTTC; CDR3 protein: CASSQLAGGPHNEQFF
J gene: TRBJ2-5; clone size: NA; V gene: TRBV11-1; D gene: TRBD2; CDR3 DNA: TGTGCCAGCAGCTTAGCGCGTGGCGGGAGCCACAATGAGCAGTACTTC; CDR3 protein: CASSLARGGSHNEQYF
J gene: TRBJ2-1; clone size: once; V gene: TRBV7-2; D gene: TRBD1; CDR3 DNA: TGTGCCAGCAGCTTAGTGAAGGACAGGGGACGCGAGCAGTTCTTC; CDR3 protein: CASSLVKDRGREQFF
J gene: TRBJ1-2; clone size: few; V gene: TRBV20-1; D gene: NA; CDR3 DNA: TGCAGTGCCCCCGGGGCCGTCTATGGCTACACCTTC; CDR3 protein: CSAPGAVYGYTF
J gene: TRBJ1-1; clone size: NA; V gene: TRBV10-3; D gene: NA; CDR3 DNA: TGTGTGACCCAACTCTCAGGTCTGAACACTGAAGCTTTCTTT; CDR3 protein: CVTQLSGLNTEAFF
J gene: TRBJ1-4; clone size: NA; V gene: TRBV4-3; D gene: TRBD1; CDR3 DNA: TGCGCCAGCAGCCATTGGACAGGGGATGAAAAACTGTTTTTT; CDR3 protein: CASSHWTGDEKLFF